This T cell receptor beta chain appears in the sequencing data of a study of tumor-infiltrating lymphocytes in primary liver carcinoma. The authors made TCR beta cDNA from approximately 490 ng total RNA with a constant-region primer. A slightly modified ARM-PCR protocol with three nested multiplex PCR rounds produced these TCR beta libraries. With TRBV1-TRBV30 forward primers and a C-beta reverse primer, the first two PCR rounds were run for approximately 10 cycles each. TCRdb reanalysed the multiplex PCR reads using MiXCR and keeps one entry per CDR3 protein. The sample lists 50,000 to 70,000 distinct CDR3 sequences, about three quarters occurring once. It was from 20-30 mg of unsorted bulk tissue that RNA and DNA were co-extracted. The CDR3 has 14 amino acids. Trimming removed 6 bases at V and 9 bases at J, with 18 bases between. Germline V gene data show CDR1 as MNHEY and CDR2 as SVGEGT.

Sequenced material: liver tumor tissue from sampling region 2. Regarding subset: tumor region T2, inferior pole. The chain joins TRBV6-2 or TRBV6-3 to TRBJ2-1; D is ambiguous. This TCR was sampled from a man between 35 and 55 years old with primary liver carcinoma and hepatitis B virus infection. CDR3 region: CASRASSRRVEQFF. The CDR3 DNA reads TGTGCCAGCAGGGCCAGCAGTCGACGGGTTGAGCAGTTCTTC.